One T cell receptor beta chain is described in this entry. This receptor's antigen is unknown. No much larger clone exists at a distance of one base, and base qualities are not known. This sample is drawn from a study of beta chain features in type 1 diabetes (dated by TCRdb to 2016 to 2018). A note on the overall study: No differences in mean age, gender distribution, total cell number or subset yield were found between patients and healthy donors. A total of around 110,000,000 sorted cells were examined across all samples, and a strong correlation was observed between cell number per subset and RNA yield. In the study, TCRB repertoires of sorted circulating CD4+ T cell subsets from recently diagnosed type 1 diabetes patients were compared with those of matched healthy donors. Naive and central memory subsets were obtained from all 30 or so donors, but regulatory and stem cell-like memory subsets were isolated from only 8 patients and roughly 8 healthy donors.

V gives up 4 bases and J gives up 2 bases, and the segment between their germline ends measures 8 bases. Per the germline V gene (reference sequence), MNHEY is the CDR1 and SMNVEV is the CDR2. From cysteine to phenylalanine, the CDR3 is 13 amino acids long. Only the CDR3 region is kept as DNA, spanning 39 bases read in frame from base 1. Each donor gave one peripheral blood draw, roughly 0.11 L on average, collected into heparinised tubes. A BD FACSAria II was used to sort naive, central memory, regulatory and stem cell-like memory CD4+ T cells with a panel that included CD45RO, CCR7, CD25, CD127, CD95 and CD27. Purity was above 95% for every sorted population. PBMCs were isolated right away by Lymphoprep density gradient centrifugation and were stained directly, without culture. So that batch effects would be minimized, each experiment stained and sorted samples in pairs, pairing one healthy donor with one patient.

The full study reports these points: At VDJ recombination sites, patients with type 1 diabetes made fewer insertions and deleted more nucleotides, a pattern implying thymic rearrangement abnormalities. A moderate but significant shortening of TCRB CDR3 length was observed in type 1 diabetes patients in all four CD4+ subsets. Naive, central memory and regulatory TCRB repertoires appeared to be more similar among patients than among healthy donors. Because small numbers of individuals were included in the HLA sub-analyses, any influence of HLA type on TCRB rearrangement was left unresolved. Because cDNA was sequenced instead of genomic DNA, highly expressing activated cells could be over-represented, though the groups showed no difference in activation or CD3 levels. PCR may preferentially amplify shorter templates, but because patient and control samples were amplified and corrected together, any resulting skew would affect both groups equally.

The entire isolated RNA was reverse transcribed using the High Capacity cDNA Reverse Transcription Kit, and thus expressed TCRB transcripts were sequenced. Deep immunoSEQ sequencing was applied to naive, central memory and regulatory T cell samples, giving an average of roughly 3.5 million total reads per sample. After sorted cells were lysed in RLT buffer, RNA was extracted with DNase-treated RNeasy Micro or Mini kits, with the choice depending on cell number. Each cell subset was processed separately to prevent cross-contamination, with patient and healthy donor samples processed together. The immunoSEQ multiplex PCR was used to amplify TCRB sequences from cDNA, yielding 87-bp fragments that span the CDR3 region. Sequencing of the amplicons was done on the Illumina HiSeq platform. On the authors' methods: Synthetic template baselines were used to correct PCR bias computationally, reads within Hamming distance 2 were collapsed, and singletons that could not be merged were discarded. Reads were aligned against IMGT so that V, D and J genes, CDR3 length and insertions or deletions at six rearrangement sites could be assigned. Within each subset, clonotype counts were normalized to sorted cell number, and only after that were true diversity and Gini coefficients computed with the tcR R package. The overlap coefficient, calculated on TCRB nucleotide sequences, was used to quantify repertoire sharing. As a proxy for the pre-selection repertoire, out-of-frame TCRB sequences from naive cells were analyzed. TCRdb limited this immuneACCESS table to in-frame rearrangements with V and J called. A share of clones is missing; checked studies link under half to unresolved V genes, and the rest is unexplained. From that table come the V and J calls and clone size; the DNA was used to work out D and trimming. The sample table records 810,000 or so clones; roughly a sixth of these occur just once. The ten biggest clones cover around 0.02% of the sample.

Sequencing input: naive CD4+ T cells from blood. Sample cell subset or site, as interpreted from the label and publication: true naive CD4+ T cells. The clonotype comes from a young woman in good health. The sequence is built from TRBV27 and TRBJ1-1, with no confidently assigned D gene. The CDR3 region has the sequence CASSYRRNTEAFF. In nucleotides, the sequence is TGTGCCAGCAGTTATAGGCGTAACACTGAAGCTTTCTTT.